This T cell receptor beta chain derives from a study of PD-L1 blockade in urothelial cancer. For the study at large: T cell content in blood samples showed a median of 141,255.

All patients carried locally advanced or metastatic urothelial carcinoma. Germline V lookup: CDR1 SGHTS, CDR2 YDEGEE. Between the trimmed V and J ends, which lost 5 bases and 2 bases, there was a span of 8 bases. This CDR3 is built from 14 residues. Clones were read by immunoSEQ multiplex PCR, and TCRdb kept only the in-frame ones, dropping some. The sample carries fewer than 40,000 clones, 90% recorded once. This TCR was sampled from a man between 65 and 79 years old with urothelial cancer. The sample here was PBMCs, taken around atezolizumab (anti-PD-L1) treatment. The rearrangement links TRBV5-8 to TRBJ2-6; D not certain. In DNA form, the CDR3 reads TGTGCCAGCAGTTCCCTCGCTGGGGCCAACGTCCTGACTTTC. It codes for CASSSLAGANVLTF.